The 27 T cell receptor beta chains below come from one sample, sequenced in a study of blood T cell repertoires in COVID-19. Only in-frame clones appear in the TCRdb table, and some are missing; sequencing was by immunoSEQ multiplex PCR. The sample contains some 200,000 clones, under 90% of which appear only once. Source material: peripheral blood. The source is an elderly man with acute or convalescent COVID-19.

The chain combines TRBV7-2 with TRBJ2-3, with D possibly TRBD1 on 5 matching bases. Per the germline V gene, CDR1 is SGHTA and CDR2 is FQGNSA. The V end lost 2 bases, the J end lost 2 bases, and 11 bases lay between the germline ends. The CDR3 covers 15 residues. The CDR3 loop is CASSLMGRTTDTQYF. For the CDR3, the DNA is TGTGCCAGCAGCTTAATGGGGCGGACCACAGATACGCAGTATTTT.

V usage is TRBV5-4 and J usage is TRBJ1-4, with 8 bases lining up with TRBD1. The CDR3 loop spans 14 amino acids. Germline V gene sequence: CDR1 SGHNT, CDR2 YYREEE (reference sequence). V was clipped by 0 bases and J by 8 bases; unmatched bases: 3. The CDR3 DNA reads TGTGCCAGCAGCTTGGGGACAGGGAAAGAAAAACTGTTTTTT. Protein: CASSLGTGKEKLFF. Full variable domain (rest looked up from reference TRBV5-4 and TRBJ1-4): ETGVTQSPTHLIKTRGQQVTLRCSSQSGHNTVSWYQQALGQGPQFIFQYYREEENGRGNFPPRFSGLQFPNYSSELNVNALELDDSALYLCASSLGTGKEKLFFGSGTQLSVL.

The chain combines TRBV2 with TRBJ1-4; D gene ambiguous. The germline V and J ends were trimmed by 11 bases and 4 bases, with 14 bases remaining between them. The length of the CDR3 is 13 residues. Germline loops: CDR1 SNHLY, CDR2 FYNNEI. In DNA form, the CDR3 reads TGTGCCGACCGGAACGGAGTTAATGAAAAACTGTTTTTT. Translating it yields CADRNGVNEKLFF.

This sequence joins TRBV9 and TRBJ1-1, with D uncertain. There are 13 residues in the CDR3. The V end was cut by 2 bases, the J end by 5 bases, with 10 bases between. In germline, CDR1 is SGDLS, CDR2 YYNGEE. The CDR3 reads CASSVSRTTEAFF. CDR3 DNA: TGTGCCAGCAGCGTCAGCAGGACTACTGAAGCTTTCTTT.

DNA for the CDR3: TGTGCCAGCAGCCTTTCCGGGACTAGTCCCGCAGATACGCAGTATTTT. This codes for CASSLSGTSPADTQYF. The gene calls are TRBV7-2 and TRBJ2-3; 8 nucleotides align to TRBD2. J gave up 4 bases and V 5 bases, and 11 bases lay outside the gene matches. The CDR3 runs to 16 residues. In germline, CDR1 is SGHTA, CDR2 FQGNSA. The full variable domain, rest sourced from reference TRBV7-2 and TRBJ2-3, is GAGVSQSPSNKVTEKGKDVELRCDPISGHTALYWYRQSLGQGLEFLIYFQGNSAPDKSGLPSDRFSAERTGGSVSTLTIQRTQQEDSAVYLCASSLSGTSPADTQYFGPGTRLTVL.

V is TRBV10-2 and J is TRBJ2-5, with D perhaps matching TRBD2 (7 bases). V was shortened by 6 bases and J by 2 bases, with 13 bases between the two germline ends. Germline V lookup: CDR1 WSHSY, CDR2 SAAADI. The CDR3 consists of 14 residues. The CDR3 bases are TGCGCCAGCAGGAGGGGGGGAGATCAAGAGACCCAGTACTTC. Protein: CASRRGGDQETQYF.

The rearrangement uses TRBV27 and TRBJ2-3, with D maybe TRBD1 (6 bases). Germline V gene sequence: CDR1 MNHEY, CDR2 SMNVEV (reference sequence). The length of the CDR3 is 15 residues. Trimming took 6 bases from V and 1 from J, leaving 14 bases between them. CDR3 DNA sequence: TGTGCCAGCAGGGAAGGGTGGACAGGCACAGATACGCAGTATTTT. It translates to CASREGWTGTDTQYF.

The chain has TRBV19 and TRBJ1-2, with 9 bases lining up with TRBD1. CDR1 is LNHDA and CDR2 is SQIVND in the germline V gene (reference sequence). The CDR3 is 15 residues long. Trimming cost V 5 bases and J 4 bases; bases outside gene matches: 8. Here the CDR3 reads CASSVQGARGYGYTF. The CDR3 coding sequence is TGTGCCAGTAGTGTACAGGGGGCGCGTGGCTATGGCTACACCTTC.

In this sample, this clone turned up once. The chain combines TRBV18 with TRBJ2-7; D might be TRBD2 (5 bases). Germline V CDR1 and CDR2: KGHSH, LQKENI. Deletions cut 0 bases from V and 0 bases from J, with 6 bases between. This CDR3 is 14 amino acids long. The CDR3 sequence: CASSPPGVSYEQYF. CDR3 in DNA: TGTGCCAGCTCACCACCGGGAGTCTCCTACGAGCAGTACTTC.

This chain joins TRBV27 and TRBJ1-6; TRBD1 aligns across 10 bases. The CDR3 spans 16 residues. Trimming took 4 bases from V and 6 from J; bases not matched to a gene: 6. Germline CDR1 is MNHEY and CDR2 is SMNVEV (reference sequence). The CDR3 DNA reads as TGTGCCAGCAGTTGGACAGGGGGGATTGGTAATTCACCCCTCCACTTT. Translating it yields CASSWTGGIGNSPLHF.

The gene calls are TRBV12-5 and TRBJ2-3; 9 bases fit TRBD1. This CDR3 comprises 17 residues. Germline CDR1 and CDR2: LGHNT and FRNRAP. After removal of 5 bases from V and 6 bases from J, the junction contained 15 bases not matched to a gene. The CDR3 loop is CASGGGTGRFFTDTQYF. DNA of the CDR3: TGTGCTAGTGGTGGAGGGACAGGGCGGTTTTTCACGGATACGCAGTATTTT.

The CDR3 region is CASSYSLAGEGYEQYV. In nucleotides, the CDR3 is TGTGCCAGCAGTTACTCCCTAGCGGGAGAGGGGTACGAGCAGTACGTC. The V and J genes are TRBV6-6 and TRBJ2-7; 10 nucleotides match TRBD2. Germline assignment: CDR1 MNHNY and CDR2 SVGAGI (reference sequence). The CDR3 is made up of 16 amino acids. The junction had 6 bases not matched to a gene; V was cut back by 0 bases and J by 4 bases.

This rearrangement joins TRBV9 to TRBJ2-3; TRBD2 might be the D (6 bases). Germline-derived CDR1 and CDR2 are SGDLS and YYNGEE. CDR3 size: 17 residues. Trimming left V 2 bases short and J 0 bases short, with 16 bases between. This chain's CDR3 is CASSVGVGGTSTDTQYF. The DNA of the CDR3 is TGTGCCAGCAGCGTGGGAGTGGGGGGTACTAGCACAGATACGCAGTATTTT.

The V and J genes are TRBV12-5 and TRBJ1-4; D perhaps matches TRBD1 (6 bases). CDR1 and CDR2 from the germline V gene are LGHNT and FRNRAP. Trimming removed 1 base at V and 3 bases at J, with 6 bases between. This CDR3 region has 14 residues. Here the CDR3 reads CASGLGTANEKLFF. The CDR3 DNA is TGTGCTAGTGGTTTGGGGACAGCTAATGAAAAACTGTTTTTT.

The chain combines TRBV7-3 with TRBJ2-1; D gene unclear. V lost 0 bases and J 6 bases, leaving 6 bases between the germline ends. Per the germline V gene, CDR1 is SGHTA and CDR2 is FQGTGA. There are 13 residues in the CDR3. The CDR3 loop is CASSLTGANEQFF. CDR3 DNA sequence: TGTGCCAGCAGCTTAACTGGAGCCAATGAGCAGTTCTTC.

As DNA, the CDR3 is TGCGCCAGCAGCCCTACCTTAGCGGGAGTCAGTGAGCAGTTCTTC. Protein: CASSPTLAGVSEQFF. This rearrangement joins TRBV5-1 to TRBJ2-1, with TRBD2 matching over 9 bases. Per germline, CDR1 SGHRS and CDR2 YFSETQ. J was trimmed by 9 bases and V by 4 bases; bases with no gene match: 11. CDR3 length: 15 amino acids.

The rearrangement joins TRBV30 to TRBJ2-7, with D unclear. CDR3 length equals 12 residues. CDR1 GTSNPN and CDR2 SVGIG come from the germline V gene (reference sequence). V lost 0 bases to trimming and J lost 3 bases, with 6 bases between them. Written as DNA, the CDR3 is TGTGCCTGGAGTGTAAACAGCTACGAGCAGTACGTC. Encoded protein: CAWSVNSYEQYV.

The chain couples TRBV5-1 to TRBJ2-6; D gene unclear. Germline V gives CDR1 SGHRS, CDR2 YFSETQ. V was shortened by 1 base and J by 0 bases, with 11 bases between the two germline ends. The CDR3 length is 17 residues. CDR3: CASSLPPTGSGANVLTF. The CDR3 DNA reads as TGCGCCAGCAGCTTGCCGCCTACGGGCTCTGGGGCCAACGTCCTGACTTTC.

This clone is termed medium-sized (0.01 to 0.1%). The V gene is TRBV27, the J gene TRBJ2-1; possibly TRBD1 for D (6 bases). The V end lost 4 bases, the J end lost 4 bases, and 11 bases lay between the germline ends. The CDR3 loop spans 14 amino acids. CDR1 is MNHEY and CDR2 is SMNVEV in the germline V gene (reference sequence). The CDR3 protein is CASSSATGYNEQFF. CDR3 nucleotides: TGTGCCAGCAGTTCAGCGACAGGTTACAATGAGCAGTTCTTC.

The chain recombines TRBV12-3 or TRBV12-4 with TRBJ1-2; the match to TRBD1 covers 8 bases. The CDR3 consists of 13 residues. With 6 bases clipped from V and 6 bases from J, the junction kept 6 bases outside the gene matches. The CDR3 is CASRRTGTDGYTF. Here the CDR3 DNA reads TGTGCCAGCAGAAGGACAGGGACCGATGGCTACACCTTC.

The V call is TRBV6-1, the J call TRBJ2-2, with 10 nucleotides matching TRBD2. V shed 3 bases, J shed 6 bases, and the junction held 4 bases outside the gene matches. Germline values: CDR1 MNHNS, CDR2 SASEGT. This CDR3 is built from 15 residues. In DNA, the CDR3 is TGTGCCAGCAGTGAGTCTAGCGGGAGAGCCGGGGAGCTGTTTTTT. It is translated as CASSESSGRAGELFF.

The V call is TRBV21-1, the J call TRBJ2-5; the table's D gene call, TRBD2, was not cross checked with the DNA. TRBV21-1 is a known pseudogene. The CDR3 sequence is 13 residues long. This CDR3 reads CAREGRHQETQYF. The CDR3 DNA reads TGTGCCAGAGAGGGCAGACACCAAGAGACCCAGTACTTC.

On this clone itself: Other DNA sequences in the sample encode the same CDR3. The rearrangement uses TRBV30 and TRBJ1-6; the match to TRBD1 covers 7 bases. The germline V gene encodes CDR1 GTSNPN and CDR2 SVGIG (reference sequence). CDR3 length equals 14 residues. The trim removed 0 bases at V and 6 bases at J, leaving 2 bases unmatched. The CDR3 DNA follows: TGTGCCTGGAGTGTGGGGACAGTTAATTCACCCCTCCACTTT. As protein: CAWSVGTVNSPLHF.

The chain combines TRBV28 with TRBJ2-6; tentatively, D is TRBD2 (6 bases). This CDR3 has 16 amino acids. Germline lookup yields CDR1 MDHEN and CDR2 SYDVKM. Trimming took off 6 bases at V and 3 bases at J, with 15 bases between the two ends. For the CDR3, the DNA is TGTGCCAGCAGATTTCGGGGGACGGGTGGGGCCAACGTCCTGACTTTC. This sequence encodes CASRFRGTGGANVLTF.

The CDR3 DNA reads TGCGCCAGCAGCCAAGATTTCATGGTAGTTGGCTATGGCTACACCTTC. This encodes CASSQDFMVVGYGYTF. The gene calls are TRBV4-1 and TRBJ1-2, with no clear D. Germline V gene lookup returns CDR1 MGHRA and CDR2 YSYEKL. This CDR3 contains 16 residues. V lost 0 bases and J 4 bases, leaving 15 bases between the germline ends.

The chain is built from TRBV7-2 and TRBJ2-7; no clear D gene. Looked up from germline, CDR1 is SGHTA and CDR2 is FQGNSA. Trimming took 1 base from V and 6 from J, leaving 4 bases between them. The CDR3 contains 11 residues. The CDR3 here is CASSLDLEQYV. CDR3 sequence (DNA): TGTGCCAGCAGCTTAGATCTCGAGCAGTACGTC.

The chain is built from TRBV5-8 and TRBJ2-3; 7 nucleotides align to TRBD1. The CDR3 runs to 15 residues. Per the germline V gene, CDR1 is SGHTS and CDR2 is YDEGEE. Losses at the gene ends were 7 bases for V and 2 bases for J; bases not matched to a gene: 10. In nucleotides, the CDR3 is TGTGCCAGCGGAGGCGGTAGGGGGCTCACAGATACGCAGTATTTT. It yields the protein CASGGGRGLTDTQYF.